Shown below are 7 T cell receptor beta chains from a single sample sequenced in a study of cytomegalovirus exposure and HLA in healthy donors. The PCR made use of 60 Vbeta and 13 Jbeta primers. TCRdb keeps only in-frame clones here, not all; method: immunoSEQ multiplex PCR. The table has 150,000 to 200,000 clones, approximately 86% seen once. Sequenced input: PBMCs. The receptor set was obtained from a woman aged 18-35 years in good health and CMV-seronegative.

This chain connects TRBV9 to TRBJ1-3, with 7 positions matching TRBD1. V shed 5 bases and J 2 bases; nucleotides not matched to a gene: 7. The germline V gene has CDR1 SGDLS and CDR2 YYNGEE. This CDR3 comprises 15 residues. In nucleotides, the CDR3 is TGTGCCAGCAGTGAATCCCAGGGGGCTGGAAACACCATATATTTT. This codes for CASSESQGAGNTIYF.

This chain connects TRBV11-2 to TRBJ2-3; 11 bases align to TRBD2. The germline V gene has CDR1 SGHAT and CDR2 FQNNGV. V trimming: 5 bases; J trimming: 4 bases; junction bases outside the gene matches: 8. There are 16 residues in the CDR3. This CDR3 is CASSPRLAGKSDTQYF. CDR3 bases: TGTGCCAGCAGCCCCCGACTAGCGGGGAAGTCAGATACGCAGTATTTT.

For this clone: One end of the junction does not line up with germline, which may come from a read error. The chain carries TRBV7-9 and TRBJ1-2, with D possibly matching TRBD1 (6 bases). This CDR3 has 11 residues. Looked up from germline, CDR1 is SEHNR and CDR2 is FQNEAQ (reference sequence). CDR3 coding DNA: TGTGCCAGCAGCTCAGGGACATTGCGCGGCTTC. It specifies CASSSGTLRGF.

This chain joins TRBV19 and TRBJ1-2, with D hard to call. CDR1 is LNHDA and CDR2 is SQIVND in the germline V gene (reference sequence). V was trimmed by 4 bases and J by 3 bases, leaving 15 bases between them. CDR3 length equals 15 residues. The DNA of the CDR3 is TGTGCCAGTAGTAATTTTTGGTCAGAGGACTATGGCTACACCTTC. Translation gives CASSNFWSEDYGYTF.

As to this clone: At one end, the junction sequence differs from germline, possibly due to a read error. This chain links TRBV7-7 with TRBJ2-5; TRBD2 is a possible D gene (5 bases). The CDR3 has 15 residues. CDR1 and CDR2 (germline): SSHAT, FNYEAQ (reference sequence). The CDR3 region is CASSARIGDQETQYF. The DNA for the CDR3 is TGTGCTAGCAGCGCCCGTATCGGGGACCAAGAGACCCAGTACTTC.

The rearrangement uses TRBV27 and TRBJ2-7; D is perhaps TRBD1 (5 bases). CDR3 size: 14 residues. Germline V gene data show CDR1 as MNHEY and CDR2 as SMNVEV (reference sequence). Trimming removed 5 bases from V and 2 bases from J, with 13 bases in between. The CDR3 DNA reads TGTGCCAGCAGTGATACAGACAGTACCTACGAGCAGTACTTC. The encoded protein is CASSDTDSTYEQYF.

The table lists this clone with a few counts. The chain couples TRBV10-3 to TRBJ2-6, with 8 bases that match TRBD1. CDR1 is ENHRY and CDR2 is SYGVKD in the germline V gene. V shed 6 bases, J shed 0 bases, and the junction held 1 base outside the gene matches. The CDR3 runs 15 residues. The CDR3 nucleotides read TGTGCCATCAGCGACAGGGGCTCTGGGGCCAACGTCCTGACTTTC. Its translation is CAISDRGSGANVLTF.